This section outlines one T cell receptor beta chain sequence together with its context. Its antigen remains unidentified. This entry belongs to a study of identical twins. Points from the study as a whole: Fewer insertions characterized abundant cord blood beta clonotypes, whereas memory repertoires showed none. In beta out-of-frame sequences, the excess sharing between twins was weaker. Conclusions leaned on cross-sectional statistical analysis and did not track the same donors over time.

All of the donors were Caucasians in good health. CDR1 is SGHRS and CDR2 is YFSETQ in the germline V gene. Trimming removed 0 bases from V and 9 bases from J, with 8 bases in between. The CDR3 runs 12 residues. TCRdb passed the 5' RACE reads through MiXCR, listing each CDR3 protein once. The data show nearly 900,000 distinct CDR3 sequences, with 9% to 15% seen just once and roughly 1.5% held by the top ten. The same sample was also studied in work on yellow fever vaccine responses in identical twins.

Sequenced: PBMCs. This TCR derives from a woman between 18 and 29 years old in good health. This sequence joins TRBV5-1 and TRBJ2-3; D ambiguous. The CDR3 reads CASSLEAITQYF. CDR3 in DNA: TGCGCCAGCAGCTTGGAAGCGATCACGCAGTATTTT.